This TCR beta chain was sequenced during a study of shared clonotypes between healthy human individuals. Sequencing was at deep level. Each subset's genomic DNA was shared equally among a number of immunoSEQ plates. When replicate PCRs were run on sorted subsets, they used approximately 0.2 ug DNA, about 31,000 T cell genomes. This table comes from immunoSEQ multiplex PCR, and its TCRdb copy is limited to in-frame clones, with some not included. The sample has some 1,400,000 clones; roughly 96% are singletons. Germline assignment: CDR1 SEHNR and CDR2 FQNEAQ (reference sequence). J was trimmed by 0 bases and V by 2 bases; bases with no gene match: 10. The CDR3 spans 17 residues.

Sequenced: naive CD4+ T cells sorted from blood. The subset was: CD45RA+ positively selected. The chain recombines TRBV7-9 with TRBJ2-7; TRBD2 matches 7 bases. The sequence came from a young man in good health. The CDR3 DNA sequence: TGTGCCAGCAGCTTACTCCCCAGCGGGGCCATCTCCTACGAGCAGTACTTC. Residues: CASSLLPSGAISYEQYF.